This entry describes one TCR beta chain. Its target is not known. A read error may account for a junction end that differs from germline. Amplified TCR beta CDR3 regions derived from RNA transcripts. Primed by the HTBI set, a first-round RT-PCR was run on the TCR CDR3. TCRdb re-analysed the multiplex PCR reads in MiXCR, keeping a single row per CDR3 protein. Among about 840,000 distinct CDR3 sequences listed, 38% were seen once. CDR1 and CDR2 (germline): SNHLY, FYNNEI. This CDR3 has 12 amino acids. Patients aged 18 to 65 with hyperthyroidism were newly diagnosed, with duration under 2 months. Thyroid ultrasound, orbital computed tomography, clinical symptoms, and serum thyroxine and TRAb underpinned diagnoses. This entry is derived from a study of T cells in Graves' hyperthyroidism and ophthalmopathy. About the research overall: The authors collected peripheral blood at initial diagnosis, before any treatment. General study points: Among thyroid clonotypes expanded above 0.001, most also appeared in blood.

The clonotype was recovered from a man younger than 35 with Graves' hyperthyroidism. The specimen sequenced was blood. The chain is built from TRBV2 and TRBJ2-6; a weak D match, TRBD1 (5 bases). For the CDR3, the DNA is TGTGCCAGCAGGGAAGCAGGGAACACTGAAGCTTTC. It codes for CASREAGNTEAF.